The 31 T cell receptor beta chains below come from one sample, sequenced in a study of spatial heterogeneity in lung cancer. Time point noted: sample taken at primary tumor resection. In TCRdb, the 5' RACE reads were re-called with MiXCR into one record per CDR3 protein. The table lists around 45,000 distinct CDR3 sequences, roughly an eighth of them singletons, with 50% to 70% in the top ten. This specimen consisted of PBMCs, obtained at surgery. The receptor set was obtained from a male donor with early-stage non-small cell lung cancer.

The V gene is TRBV5-1, the J gene TRBJ1-2, with D possibly matching TRBD1 (5 bases). Per germline, CDR1 SGHRS and CDR2 YFSETQ. The CDR3 extends over 14 amino acids. V was cut by 1 base and J by 7 bases, with 14 bases left in between. CDR3 sequence (DNA): TGCGCCAGCAGCTTGAACCCCTACGGGGGTGGCTACACCTTC. Encoded protein: CASSLNPYGGGYTF.

The V gene is TRBV19, the J gene TRBJ2-2; 14 bases match TRBD2. The V and J ends lost 5 bases and 13 bases, in that order; junction bases with no gene match: 12. The CDR3 is made up of 16 amino acids. Germline values: CDR1 LNHDA, CDR2 SQIVND (reference sequence). In DNA form, the CDR3 reads TGTGCCAGTAGTCCGGGACTAGCGGGGGCCGTGACGGCGCTGTTTTTT. It encodes CASSPGLAGAVTALFF.

This clonotype occurred many times. This chain connects TRBV29-1 to TRBJ2-6; 15 positions match TRBD2. The germline gives CDR1 SQVTM, CDR2 ANQGSEA. The trim removed 3 bases at V and 2 bases at J, leaving 2 bases unmatched. CDR3 size: 17 residues. This CDR3 reads CSVDGLAGGPGANVLTF. CDR3 sequence (DNA): TGCAGCGTTGACGGACTAGCGGGGGGGCCTGGGGCCAACGTCCTGACTTTC.

This chain's CDR3 is CSASRADNQPQHF. The DNA for the CDR3 is TGCAGTGCTAGTCGGGCAGACAATCAGCCCCAGCATTTT. This chain uses TRBV20-1 with TRBJ1-5; D gene uncertain. Germline lookup yields CDR1 DFQATT and CDR2 SNEGSKA (reference sequence). The V and J ends lost 3 bases and 3 bases respectively, with 9 bases between them. The CDR3 runs to 13 residues.

The chain combines TRBV6-1 with TRBJ1-1; TRBD1 agrees at 8 bases. The CDR3 extends over 16 amino acids. Germline CDR1 and CDR2: MNHNS and SASEGT. Germline trimming cut 1 base from V and 1 base from J; bases unmatched to any gene: 5. CDR3 sequence reads: CASSEGQGIGNTEAFF. In DNA, the CDR3 is TGTGCCAGCAGTGAAGGACAGGGGATTGGGAACACTGAAGCTTTCTTT.

This clonotype was counted once. DNA for the CDR3: TGTGCCAGCAGCTTGGAGATTAGCGGGAGAAAGTACGAGCAGTACTTC. Translation: CASSLEISGRKYEQYF. The rearrangement links TRBV7-9 to TRBJ2-7; 9 positions agree with TRBD2. This CDR3 has 16 residues. The V and J ends lost 3 bases and 4 bases, in that order; junction bases with no gene match: 10. The germline V gene encodes CDR1 SEHNR and CDR2 FQNEAQ (reference sequence). Full variable domain (rest looked up from reference TRBV7-9 and TRBJ2-7): DTGVSQNPRHKITKRGQNVTFRCDPISEHNRLYWYRQTLGQGPEFLTYFQNEAQLEKSRLLSDRFSAERPKGSFSTLEIQRTEQGDSAMYLCASSLEISGRKYEQYFGPGTRLTVT.

On this clonotype itself: At one boundary the junction diverges from the germline segment, which might be a read error. In nucleotides, the CDR3 is TGCGCCATCCGGACAGGGGGTTTGTACGAGCAGTACTTC. Encoded protein: CAIRTGGLYEQYF. This rearrangement joins TRBV6-1 to TRBJ2-7; TRBD1 matches at 10 bases. This CDR3 is built from 13 residues. Germline-derived CDR1 and CDR2 are MNHNS and SASEGT.

The rearrangement links TRBV24-1 to TRBJ2-1; the match to TRBD2 covers 7 bases. The germline CDR1 and CDR2 sequences are KGHDR and SFDVKD. The CDR3 is 13 residues long. J was trimmed by 6 bases and V by 9 bases; bases with no gene match: 7. CDR3 DNA sequence: TGTGCCACCCTCGAGACTAGCAGCAATGAGCAGTTCTTC. This encodes CATLETSSNEQFF.

The sample holds many counts of this clonotype. This chain links TRBV10-3 with TRBJ2-2, with D perhaps TRBD1 or TRBD2 (5 bases each). Trimming took 4 bases from V and 2 from J, leaving 11 bases between them. The CDR3 consists of 15 residues. Looked up from germline, CDR1 is ENHRY and CDR2 is SYGVKD. The CDR3 DNA is TGTGCCATCAGTGTCGGGACGATAAACACCGGGGAGCTGTTTTTT. Translation: CAISVGTINTGELFF.

This clonotype was detected only a few times. The rearrangement links TRBV15 to TRBJ1-2; D possibly corresponds to TRBD1 (5 bases). V lost 6 bases to trimming and J lost 5 bases, with 10 bases between them. This CDR3 comprises 12 residues. Germline V gene lookup returns CDR1 LNHNV and CDR2 YYDKDF (reference sequence). The chain's CDR3 is CATRGQVYGYTF. The CDR3, as DNA: TGTGCCACCAGGGGGCAGGTTTATGGCTACACCTTC.

The V and J genes are TRBV27 and TRBJ1-2; D may be TRBD1 (5 bases). V lost 5 bases, J lost 1 base, and 14 bases lay in between. There are 15 residues in the CDR3. CDR1 MNHEY and CDR2 SMNVEV come from the germline V gene (reference sequence). CDR3 DNA: TGTGCCAGCAGTGAAACCTCGGGGGTTAACTATGGCTACACCTTC. This encodes CASSETSGVNYGYTF.

The rearrangement joins TRBV20-1 to TRBJ2-3; 9 bases line up with TRBD2. This CDR3 comprises 15 residues. CDR1 and CDR2 from the germline V gene are DFQATT and SNEGSKA (reference sequence). Unmatched junction bases numbered 2, after V lost 0 bases and J lost 1 base. CDR3 sequence reads: CSARDRTSGTDTQYF. In DNA form, the CDR3 reads TGCAGTGCTAGAGATAGGACTAGCGGCACAGATACGCAGTATTTT.

This clonotype was observed a handful of times. J is TRBJ2-2 and V is TRBV9, with TRBD1 identical over 9 bases. Germline V gene sequence: CDR1 SGDLS, CDR2 YYNGEE. The V segment lost 5 bases and the J segment 7 bases; nucleotides outside the gene matches: 6. The CDR3 covers 14 residues. CDR3 region: CASSRTGEIGELFF. In DNA form, the CDR3 reads TGTGCCAGCAGTAGGACAGGGGAGATCGGGGAGCTGTTTTTT.

This clonotype was observed a few times. The rearrangement joins TRBV6-1 to TRBJ1-2, with 8 nucleotides matching TRBD1. Germline CDR1 MNHNS, CDR2 SASEGT. The junction had 6 bases not matched to a gene; V was cut back by 2 bases and J by 4 bases. The CDR3 length is 15 residues. The CDR3 region has the DNA TGTGCCAGCAGTGAATGGCAGGGGGCCGTCTATGGCTACACCTTC. Translation: CASSEWQGAVYGYTF.

The genes are TRBV5-1 and TRBJ2-2; possibly TRBD2 for D (5 bases). This CDR3 has 17 amino acids. Trimming stripped 1 base from V and 1 base from J, with 14 bases between. Germline V gives CDR1 SGHRS, CDR2 YFSETQ. The CDR3 DNA follows: TGCGCCAGCAGCTTGTCTTTCAGCGGATGGAACACCGGGGAGCTGTTTTTT. This encodes CASSLSFSGWNTGELFF.

The chain employs TRBV20-1 and TRBJ1-5; TRBD1 matches 11 bases. CDR1 DFQATT and CDR2 SNEGSKA come from the germline V gene (reference sequence). CDR3 length: 15 amino acids. Trimming cost V 0 bases and J 10 bases; bases outside gene matches: 8. The CDR3 DNA reads TGCAGTGCTAGAGACGGGACAGGGGGACTGAGACCCCAGCATTTT. Translated, it gives CSARDGTGGLRPQHF.

This clonotype has just a few counts. The chain combines TRBV5-1 with TRBJ1-2; 11 nucleotides line up with TRBD1. This CDR3 has 15 amino acids. V gave up 4 bases and J gave up 8 bases; unmatched junction bases: 10. Looked up from germline, CDR1 is SGHRS and CDR2 is YFSETQ. In nucleotides, the CDR3 is TGCGCCAGCAGCCCCCGGGACAGGGGGGTTGTCGGCTACACCTTC. Its protein product is CASSPRDRGVVGYTF.

The rearrangement uses TRBV10-3 and TRBJ2-6; 9 bases fit TRBD1. The CDR3 loop spans 15 amino acids. The V and J ends lost 10 bases and 2 bases, in that order; junction bases with no gene match: 6. Germline V CDR1 and CDR2: ENHRY, SYGVKD. The CDR3 loop is CATAQGAAGANVLTF. The CDR3 DNA is TGTGCCACAGCACAGGGGGCGGCTGGGGCCAACGTCCTGACTTTC.

The CDR3 is CSVYRDRRYF. The CDR3 nucleotides are TGCAGCGTTTACCGGGATCGACGGTACTTC. V usage is TRBV29-1 and J usage is TRBJ2-7, with D tentatively TRBD2 (5 bases). The CDR3 is 10 amino acids. Deletions cut 5 bases from V and 12 bases from J, with 14 bases between. Germline values: CDR1 SQVTM, CDR2 ANQGSEA.

In DNA, the CDR3 is TGCGCCAGCAGCCAAGCGGTACAAACAGATACGCAGTATTTT. Translated, it gives CASSQAVQTDTQYF. The J gene is TRBJ2-3, the V gene TRBV4-3, with unresolved D. This CDR3 has 14 amino acids. CDR1 LGHNA and CDR2 YSLEER come from the germline V gene. With 1 base removed from V and 3 bases from J, the gap between germline ends came to 8 bases.

This clonotype was seen a handful of times. This chain uses TRBV15 with TRBJ2-1, with a possible D match to TRBD2 (7 bases). The CDR3 has 14 residues. Germline lookup yields CDR1 LNHNV and CDR2 YYDKDF (reference sequence). V lost 1 base to trimming and J lost 6 bases, with 10 bases between them. Here the CDR3 reads CATSRGEGGNEQFF. The CDR3 DNA reads as TGTGCCACCAGCAGAGGGGAGGGGGGCAATGAGCAGTTCTTC.

This clonotype was counted a few times. The chain employs TRBV5-4 and TRBJ2-3; unclear D gene. The CDR3 sequence is 13 residues long. Germline CDR1 SGHNT, CDR2 YYREEE (reference sequence). With 5 bases removed from V and 5 bases from J, the gap between germline ends came to 12 bases. The CDR3 DNA follows: TGTGCCAGCAGACTTCCCAGTGGAGATACGCAGTATTTT. Translating gives CASRLPSGDTQYF. The full variable domain, its missing parts supplied by reference TRBV5-4 and TRBJ2-3, is ETGVTQSPTHLIKTRGQQVTLRCSSQSGHNTVSWYQQALGQGPQFIFQYYREEENGRGNFPPRFSGLQFPNYSSELNVNALELDDSALYLCASRLPSGDTQYFGPGTRLTVL.

This clonotype was seen at least ten times. CDR3 nucleotide sequence: TGCAGCGGGAGGAACTCAGAAGCTTTCTTT. Amino acid sequence: CSGRNSEAFF. This chain connects TRBV29-1 to TRBJ1-1; D is undetermined. Looked up from germline, CDR1 is SQVTM and CDR2 is ANQGSEA. This CDR3 is 10 amino acids long. V lost 7 bases and J 8 bases, leaving 11 bases between the germline ends.

In this sample, this clonotype turned up a few times. The chain links TRBV5-1 to TRBJ1-1; D not resolved. Germline V lookup: CDR1 SGHRS, CDR2 YFSETQ. Trimming cost V 0 bases and J 1 base, with 7 bases left between them. The CDR3 is 14 amino acids. CDR3 amino acids: CASSLDNSNTEAFF. The CDR3 DNA follows: TGCGCCAGCAGCTTGGACAATTCGAACACTGAAGCTTTCTTT.

This clonotype was seen more than once but under ten times. This chain connects TRBV6-1 to TRBJ2-3; D not certain. Looked up from germline, CDR1 is MNHNS and CDR2 is SASEGT. The V end lost 2 bases, the J end lost 4 bases, and 10 bases lay between the germline ends. This CDR3 is built from 14 residues. The CDR3 here is CASSEWNKADTQYF. The CDR3 DNA follows: TGTGCCAGCAGTGAATGGAATAAGGCAGATACGCAGTATTTT.

The rearrangement joins TRBV15 to TRBJ1-6; no definite D call. Germline values: CDR1 LNHNV, CDR2 YYDKDF (reference sequence). V was cut by 0 bases and J by 13 bases, with 16 bases left in between. This CDR3 contains 15 residues. The CDR3 protein is CATSRDTSAVSPLHF. CDR3 bases: TGTGCCACCAGCAGAGATACTTCGGCCGTATCGCCCCTCCACTTT.

This clonotype was picked up a small number of times. The J gene is TRBJ2-3, the V gene TRBV20-1, with 10 bases identical to TRBD2. V shed 6 bases and J 2 bases; nucleotides not matched to a gene: 8. The CDR3 is 15 residues long. The germline V gene encodes CDR1 DFQATT and CDR2 SNEGSKA (reference sequence). CDR3 coding DNA: TGCAGTGCCCGAAGCGGGAGGGCCCCCACAGATACGCAGTATTTT. Encoded protein: CSARSGRAPTDTQYF.

This clonotype has just a few counts. The chain is built from TRBV5-1 and TRBJ1-1; 7 nucleotides agree with TRBD1. This CDR3 contains 15 residues. Germline V gives CDR1 SGHRS, CDR2 YFSETQ. Trimming at V came to 0 bases and at J to 1 base, leaving 3 bases not matched to a gene. The CDR3 DNA reads as TGCGCCAGCAGCTTGGAGGGACAGCCGAACACTGAAGCTTTCTTT. This translates into CASSLEGQPNTEAFF.

This clonotype was seen many times. The V and J genes are TRBV7-9 and TRBJ2-1; tentatively, D is TRBD1 or TRBD2 (5 bases each). The CDR3 loop spans 15 amino acids. Per the germline V gene, CDR1 is SEHNR and CDR2 is FQNEAQ (reference sequence). Deletions cut 4 bases from V and 8 bases from J, with 18 bases between. CDR3 in DNA: TGTGCCAGCAGCTCGGTTTTGCCGGGACGTGATGAGCAGTTCTTC. As protein: CASSSVLPGRDEQFF.

The chain recombines TRBV12-3 or TRBV12-4 with TRBJ2-5; D may correspond to TRBD1 or TRBD2 (5 bases each). The CDR3 totals 14 residues. Deletions cut 5 bases from V and 1 base from J, with 11 bases between. CDR3 loop: CASSIPGTQETQYF. CDR3 sequence (DNA): TGTGCCAGCAGTATCCCAGGGACCCAAGAGACCCAGTACTTC.

This chain connects TRBV4-1 to TRBJ2-3; tentatively, D is TRBD2 (6 bases). The CDR3 runs to 14 residues. Trimming removed 4 bases at V and 4 bases at J, with 12 bases between. Germline-derived CDR1 and CDR2 are MGHRA and YSYEKL. The CDR3 region has the DNA TGCGCCAGCAGCCGGGGGGACCGGTCAGATACGCAGTATTTT. Amino acids: CASSRGDRSDTQYF.